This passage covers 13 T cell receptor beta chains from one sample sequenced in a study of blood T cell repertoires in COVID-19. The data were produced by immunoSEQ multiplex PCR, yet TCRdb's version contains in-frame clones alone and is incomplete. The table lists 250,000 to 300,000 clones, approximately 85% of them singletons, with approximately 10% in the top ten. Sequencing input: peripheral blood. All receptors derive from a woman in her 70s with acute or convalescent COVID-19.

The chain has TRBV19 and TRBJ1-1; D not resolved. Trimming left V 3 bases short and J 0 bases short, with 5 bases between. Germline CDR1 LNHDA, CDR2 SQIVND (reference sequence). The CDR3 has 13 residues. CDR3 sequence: CASSIPMNTEAFF. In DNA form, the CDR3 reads TGTGCCAGTAGTATCCCAATGAACACTGAAGCTTTCTTT.

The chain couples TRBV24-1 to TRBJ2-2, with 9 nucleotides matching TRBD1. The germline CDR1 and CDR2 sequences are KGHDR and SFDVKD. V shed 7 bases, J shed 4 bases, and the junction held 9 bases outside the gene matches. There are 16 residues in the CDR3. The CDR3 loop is CATRPSGTGSTGELFF. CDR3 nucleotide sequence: TGTGCCACCAGACCTTCTGGGACAGGGTCCACCGGGGAGCTGTTTTTT.

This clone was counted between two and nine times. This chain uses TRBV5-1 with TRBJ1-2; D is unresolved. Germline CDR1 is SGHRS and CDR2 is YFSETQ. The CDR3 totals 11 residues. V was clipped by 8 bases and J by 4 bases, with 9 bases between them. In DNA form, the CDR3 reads TGCGCCAGTACCCCCAGCTATGGCTACACCTTC. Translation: CASTPSYGYTF.

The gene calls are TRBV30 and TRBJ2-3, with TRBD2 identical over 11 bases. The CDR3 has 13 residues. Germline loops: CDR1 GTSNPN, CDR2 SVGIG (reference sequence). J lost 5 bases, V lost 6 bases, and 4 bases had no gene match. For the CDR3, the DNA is TGTGCCTGTAGCGGGGGGGCGGGAGATACGCAGTATTTT. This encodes CACSGGAGDTQYF.

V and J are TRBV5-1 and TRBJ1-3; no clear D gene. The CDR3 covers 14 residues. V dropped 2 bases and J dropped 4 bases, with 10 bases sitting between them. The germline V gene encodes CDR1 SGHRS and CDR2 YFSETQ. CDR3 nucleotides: TGCGCCAGCAGCTTAGGAGGTCGGGGAAACACCATATATTTT. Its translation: CASSLGGRGNTIYF.

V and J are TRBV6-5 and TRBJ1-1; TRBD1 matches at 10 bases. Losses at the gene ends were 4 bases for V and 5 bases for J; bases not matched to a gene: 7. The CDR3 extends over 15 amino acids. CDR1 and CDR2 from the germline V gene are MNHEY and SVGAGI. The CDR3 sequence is CASSSRQGARTEAFF. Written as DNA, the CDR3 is TGTGCCAGCAGTTCCCGACAGGGGGCACGGACTGAAGCTTTCTTT.

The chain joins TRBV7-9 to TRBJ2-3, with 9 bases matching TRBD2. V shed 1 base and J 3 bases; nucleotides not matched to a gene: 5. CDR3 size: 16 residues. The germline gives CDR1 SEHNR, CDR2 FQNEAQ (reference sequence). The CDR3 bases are TGTGCCAGCAGCTTAGAGGGACTAGCAGAGACAGATACGCAGTATTTT. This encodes CASSLEGLAETDTQYF.

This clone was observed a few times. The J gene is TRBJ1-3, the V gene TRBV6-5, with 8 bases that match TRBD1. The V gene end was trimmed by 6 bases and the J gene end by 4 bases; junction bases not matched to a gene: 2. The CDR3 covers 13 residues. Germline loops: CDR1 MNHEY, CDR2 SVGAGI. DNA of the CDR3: TGTGCCAGCAGCGGACAGGGAGGAAACACCATATATTTT. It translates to CASSGQGGNTIYF.

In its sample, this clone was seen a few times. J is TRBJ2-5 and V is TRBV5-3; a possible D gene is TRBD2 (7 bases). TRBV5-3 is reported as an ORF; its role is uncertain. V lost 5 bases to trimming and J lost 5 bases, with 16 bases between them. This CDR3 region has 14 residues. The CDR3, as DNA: TGTGCCAGAAGGGAGGGGGGGCCCTGGGAGACCCAGTACTTC. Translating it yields CARREGGPWETQYF.

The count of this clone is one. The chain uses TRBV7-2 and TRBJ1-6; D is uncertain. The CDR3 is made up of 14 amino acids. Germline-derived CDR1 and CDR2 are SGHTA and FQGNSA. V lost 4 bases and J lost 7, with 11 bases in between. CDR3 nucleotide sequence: TGTGCCAGCAGCTCCCAGTCCAGGAATTCACCCCTCCACTTT. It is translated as CASSSQSRNSPLHF.

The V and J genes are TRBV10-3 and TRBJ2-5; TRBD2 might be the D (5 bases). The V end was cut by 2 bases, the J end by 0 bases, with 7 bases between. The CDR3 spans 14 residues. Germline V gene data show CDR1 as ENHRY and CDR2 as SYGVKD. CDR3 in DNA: TGTGCCATCAGTGAGCGGACTTACCAAGAGACCCAGTACTTC. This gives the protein CAISERTYQETQYF.

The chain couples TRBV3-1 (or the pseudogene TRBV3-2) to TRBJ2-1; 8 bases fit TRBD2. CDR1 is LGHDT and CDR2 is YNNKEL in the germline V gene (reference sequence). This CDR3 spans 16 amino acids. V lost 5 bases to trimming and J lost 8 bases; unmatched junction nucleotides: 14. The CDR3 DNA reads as TGTGCCAGCAGCTTGAGGCTTAGGACAGCGGGGGATGAGCAGTTCTTC. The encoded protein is CASSLRLRTAGDEQFF.

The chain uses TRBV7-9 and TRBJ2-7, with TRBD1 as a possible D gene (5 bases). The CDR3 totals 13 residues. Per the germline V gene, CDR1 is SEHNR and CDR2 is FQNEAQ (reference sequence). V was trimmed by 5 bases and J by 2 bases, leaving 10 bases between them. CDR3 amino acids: CASSPDNPYEQYF. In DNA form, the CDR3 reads TGTGCCAGCAGCCCGGACAATCCCTACGAGCAGTACTTC.